The next 15 T cell receptor beta chains were all read from a single sample in a study of T cells after yellow fever vaccination. TCRdb reanalysed the 5' RACE reads using MiXCR and keeps one entry per CDR3 protein. The profile shows 250,000 or so distinct CDR3 sequences, approximately 3.8% of them singletons. The specimen was PBMCs, collected 15 days after the yellow fever booster vaccination. Receptors were obtained from a man aged 18-30 years who received the YFV17D yellow fever vaccine.

There are many counts of this clonotype. The rearrangement uses TRBV20-1 and TRBJ2-3, with D perhaps TRBD2 (5 bases). Germline values: CDR1 DFQATT, CDR2 SNEGSKA (reference sequence). This CDR3 comprises 14 residues. V lost 4 bases and J lost 1, with 12 bases in between. CDR3: CSAKEGTGTDTQYF. In nucleotides, the CDR3 is TGCAGTGCTAAAGAGGGAACCGGCACAGATACGCAGTATTTT.

This clonotype was found many times. The genes are TRBV7-9 and TRBJ2-1; tentatively, D is TRBD1 or TRBD2 (5 bases each). Looked up from germline, CDR1 is SEHNR and CDR2 is FQNEAQ (reference sequence). The V gene lost 4 bases and the J gene lost 8 bases, with 18 bases spanning the gap. The CDR3 has 15 amino acids. The CDR3 here is CASSSLWGAGDEQFF. DNA for the CDR3: TGTGCCAGCAGCTCCCTATGGGGCGCGGGTGATGAGCAGTTCTTC.

This clonotype was found many times. The V gene is TRBV29-1, the J gene TRBJ2-5; D may match TRBD1 or TRBD2 (5 bases each). The germline V gene has CDR1 SQVTM and CDR2 ANQGSEA. This CDR3 comprises 13 residues. Trimming shortened V by 6 bases and J by 5 bases, and 16 bases separated the two germline ends. The CDR3 nucleotides read TGCAGCGTGGACGAGGGACCAGGGGAGACCCAGTACTTC. It specifies CSVDEGPGETQYF.

The chain combines TRBV5-6 with TRBJ2-5; D perhaps matches TRBD1 (5 bases). This CDR3 is 15 amino acids long. V dropped 3 bases and J dropped 1 base, with 13 bases sitting between them. Germline V gives CDR1 SGHDT, CDR2 YYEEEE. Here the CDR3 DNA reads TGTGCCAGCAGCTCTCTCGACAGAATCCAAGAGACCCAGTACTTC. Protein: CASSSLDRIQETQYF.

This clonotype appeared many times. The chain recombines TRBV20-1 with TRBJ2-5, with 9 bases lining up with TRBD2. Germline CDR1 reads DFQATT; CDR2 reads SNEGSKA (reference sequence). The CDR3 has 15 residues. V dropped 0 bases and J dropped 5; count of bases not matched to a gene: 7. The DNA for the CDR3 is TGCAGTGCTAGAGATCGGAGACTAGCGGTGGAGACCCAGTACTTC. Its protein product is CSARDRRLAVETQYF.

The sample holds many counts of this clonotype. This chain uses TRBV12-3 or TRBV12-4 with TRBJ1-2; D perhaps matches TRBD1 (5 bases). The V gene lost 7 bases and the J gene lost 6 bases, with 21 bases spanning the gap. The length of the CDR3 is 15 residues. CDR3 amino acids: CASNLGGHPGNGYTF. For the CDR3, the DNA is TGTGCCAGCAACCTAGGAGGACACCCTGGGAATGGCTACACCTTC.

This clonotype showed up many times. This chain joins TRBV4-3 and TRBJ2-3; no clear D. CDR3 length: 15 residues. The germline CDR1 and CDR2 sequences are LGHNA and YSLEER. The V gene lost 4 bases and the J gene lost 6 bases, with 17 bases spanning the gap. The CDR3 region has the DNA TGCGCCAGCAGCCTTTCAGTCGCTCCGGTGGATACGCAGTATTTT. Translating it yields CASSLSVAPVDTQYF.

This clonotype was detected ten times or more. V gene TRBV7-2 combines with J gene TRBJ2-7; a weak D match, TRBD1 (6 bases). Per the germline V gene, CDR1 is SGHTA and CDR2 is FQGNSA. V dropped 5 bases and J dropped 5 bases, with 19 bases sitting between them. The CDR3 contains 15 residues. The DNA of the CDR3 is TGTGCCAGCAGCCCTTCCCTAACAGGGCTCGACGAGCAGTACGTC. Its translation is CASSPSLTGLDEQYV.

The table lists this clonotype with many counts. The chain combines TRBV11-3 with TRBJ2-5; D is undetermined. This CDR3 comprises 13 residues. Germline assignment: CDR1 SGHNT and CDR2 YENEEA. Trimming removed 3 bases at V and 4 bases at J, with 9 bases between. CDR3 sequence (DNA): TGTGCCAGCAGCTTTCTCTTGGGAGAGACCCAGTACTTC. Translating it yields CASSFLLGETQYF.

This clonotype showed up many times. In nucleotides, the CDR3 is TGCGCCAGCAGCCCTCGGACAGGGAACACCGGGGAGCTGTTTTTT. Amino acid sequence: CASSPRTGNTGELFF. The chain links TRBV5-1 to TRBJ2-2, with 7 bases that match TRBD1. The J segment lost 1 base and the V segment lost 4 bases, leaving 4 bases of the junction unmatched. Germline CDR1 and CDR2: SGHRS and YFSETQ. The CDR3 consists of 15 residues.

This clonotype was counted many times. This chain uses TRBV28 with TRBJ2-1; D might be TRBD1 (6 bases). Germline lookup yields CDR1 MDHEN and CDR2 SYDVKM. The CDR3 is 12 residues long. Deletions cut 6 bases from V and 5 bases from J, with 8 bases between. The DNA for the CDR3 is TGTGCCAGCAGGGACAGACACAATGAGCAGTTCTTC. Translated: CASRDRHNEQFF.

This chain uses TRBV18 with TRBJ2-2; D call uncertain. Germline values: CDR1 KGHSH, CDR2 LQKENI. Between the trimmed V and J ends, which lost 3 bases and 3 bases, there was a span of 17 bases. There are 17 residues in the CDR3. The CDR3 is CASSPIPSGSDTGELFF. In DNA form, the CDR3 reads TGTGCCAGCTCACCGATCCCTTCTGGGTCCGACACCGGGGAGCTGTTTTTT.

This clonotype appeared many times. The V and J genes are TRBV5-1 and TRBJ1-1; a possible D gene is TRBD1 (6 bases). Germline CDR1 reads SGHRS; CDR2 reads YFSETQ. This CDR3 contains 15 residues. V was clipped by 1 base and J by 1 base, with 11 bases between them. The CDR3 sequence: CASSLRSGANTEAFF. The CDR3 DNA is TGCGCCAGCAGCTTGCGGTCGGGGGCGAACACTGAAGCTTTCTTT. Filled out from reference TRBV5-1 and TRBJ1-1, the complete variable domain reads KAGVTQTPRYLIKTRGQQVTLSCSPISGHRSVSWYQQTPGQGLQFLFEYFSETQRNKGNFPGRFSGRQFSNSRSEMNVSTLELGDSALYLCASSLRSGANTEAFFGQGTRLTVV.

This clonotype was recorded at least ten times. The rearrangement joins TRBV29-1 to TRBJ1-2; tentatively, D is TRBD1 (6 bases). CDR3 size: 12 residues. Germline V gene data show CDR1 as SQVTM and CDR2 as ANQGSEA. V lost 3 bases and J 7 bases, leaving 12 bases between the germline ends. Here the CDR3 DNA reads TGCAGCGTTGAGGGGGGGGCAGGTGGCTACACCTTC. Residues: CSVEGGAGGYTF.

This clonotype came up many times. This chain connects TRBV12-3 or TRBV12-4 to TRBJ2-5; a possible D gene is TRBD1 (8 bases). The CDR3 runs 15 residues. Trimming stripped 8 bases from V and 4 bases from J, with 20 bases between. The CDR3 DNA reads TGTGCCAGCCGCAGACAGGGGACGGGAGGAGAGACCCAGTACTTC. It specifies CASRRQGTGGETQYF.